One sample yielded the 15 T cell receptor beta chains listed below, sequenced in a study of control samples from healthy donors and cancer patients. Only in-frame clones appear in the TCRdb table, and some are missing; sequencing was by immunoSEQ multiplex PCR. The table includes fewer than 130,000 clones, around nine tenths detected once. Sequencing input: PBMCs. These receptors originate from a woman aged 55-70 years with lung cancer.

The chain is built from TRBV19 and TRBJ2-1; D possibly corresponds to TRBD1 (5 bases). The V end lost 4 bases, the J end lost 7 bases, and 11 bases lay between the germline ends. The CDR3 totals 13 residues. The V gene's germline CDR1 is LNHDA and CDR2 SQIVND (reference sequence). CDR3 in DNA: TGTGCCAGTAGTAAGGGGCAGTTTAATGAGCAGTTCTTC. It translates to CASSKGQFNEQFF.

The genes are TRBV19 and TRBJ2-7; 9 bases are shared with TRBD1. The junction had 16 bases not matched to a gene; V was cut back by 10 bases and J by 3 bases. The CDR3 is 16 amino acids. CDR1 and CDR2 (germline): LNHDA, SQIVND (reference sequence). CDR3 nucleotides: TGTGCCACCCGCGACAGGGGGGCCTACGACCTCTACGAGCAGTACTTC. Encoded protein: CATRDRGAYDLYEQYF.

The V call is TRBV9, the J call TRBJ1-1; D not resolved. Trimming pared 0 bases from V and 0 bases from J, leaving 9 bases between. CDR3 length: 15 residues. CDR1 is SGDLS and CDR2 is YYNGEE in the germline V gene. CDR3 DNA sequence: TGTGCCAGCAGCGTAGGCGTTTCAATGAACACTGAAGCTTTCTTT. Protein product: CASSVGVSMNTEAFF.

This chain links TRBV29-1 with TRBJ1-1, with TRBD1 identical over 10 bases. J gave up 13 bases and V 3 bases, and 14 bases lay outside the gene matches. The CDR3 is 14 amino acids. In germline, CDR1 is SQVTM, CDR2 ANQGSEA. Here the CDR3 DNA reads TGCAGCGTTGACTTCTCCGGGACAGGGGCCGTTGGTTTCTTT. It encodes CSVDFSGTGAVGFF.

The chain is built from TRBV7-9 and TRBJ2-5; the match to TRBD2 covers 12 bases. The CDR3 contains 15 residues. Trimming took 5 bases from V and 10 from J; bases not matched to a gene: 11. Germline CDR1 reads SEHNR; CDR2 reads FQNEAQ (reference sequence). CDR3 nucleotide sequence: TGTGCCAGCAGCCACGGACTAGCGGGGTATGGGGTCCAGTACTTC. It codes for CASSHGLAGYGVQYF.

The rearrangement uses TRBV6-5 and TRBJ2-3; 15 nucleotides match TRBD2. This CDR3 is 15 amino acids long. Germline CDR1 and CDR2: MNHEY and SVGAGI. V dropped 6 bases and J dropped 5; count of bases not matched to a gene: 3. The CDR3 reads CASRRTSGGEDTQYF. The CDR3 nucleotides are TGTGCCAGCAGAAGGACTAGCGGGGGGGAAGATACGCAGTATTTT.

This clone was observed a handful of times. This chain joins TRBV4-1 and TRBJ2-5; TRBD1 is a possible D gene (6 bases). CDR3 length: 15 residues. V was clipped by 2 bases and J by 1 base, with 11 bases between them. Germline CDR1 reads MGHRA; CDR2 reads YSYEKL. DNA for the CDR3: TGCGCCAGCAGCCAAAACAGGGATATCCAAGAGACCCAGTACTTC. Amino acid sequence: CASSQNRDIQETQYF.

The sample holds one count of this clone. The chain couples TRBV14 to TRBJ2-7; 8 bases fit TRBD1. Germline CDR1 and CDR2: SGHDN and FVKESK. The CDR3 is made up of 15 amino acids. V was pared by 4 bases and J by 2 bases, with 7 bases of the junction left unmatched. In DNA form, the CDR3 reads TGTGCCAGCAGCCCCAGTTACAGGGGGACCTACGAGCAGTACTTC. This codes for CASSPSYRGTYEQYF.

This chain uses TRBV5-1 with TRBJ1-1; 9 positions match TRBD1. Germline values: CDR1 SGHRS, CDR2 YFSETQ. V was clipped by 3 bases and J by 0 bases; unmatched bases: 6. CDR3 length: 16 residues. In DNA form, the CDR3 reads TGCGCCAGCAGCTCGGACAGGGGAACGATGAACACTGAAGCTTTCTTT. It is translated as CASSSDRGTMNTEAFF.

V and J are TRBV2 and TRBJ1-5; 10 nucleotides align to TRBD1. The CDR3 extends over 13 amino acids. Germline assignment: CDR1 SNHLY and CDR2 FYNNEI. With 10 bases clipped from V and 5 bases from J, the junction kept 5 bases outside the gene matches. The CDR3 bases are TGTGCCAAGGGACAGGGGTCTGATCAGCCCCAGCATTTT. Its translation is CAKGQGSDQPQHF.

The rearrangement uses TRBV19 and TRBJ2-3; 14 positions agree with TRBD2. V shed 6 bases and J 3 bases; nucleotides not matched to a gene: 5. The CDR3 length is 16 residues. Germline values: CDR1 LNHDA, CDR2 SQIVND (reference sequence). The CDR3 DNA sequence: TGTGCCAGTAGATCTAGACTAGCGGGGGGGACAGATACGCAGTATTTT. It encodes CASRSRLAGGTDTQYF.

This rearrangement joins TRBV24-1 to TRBJ2-3; 7 bases are shared with TRBD1. The CDR3 length is 17 residues. CDR1 is KGHDR, CDR2 SFDVKD, per germline. V dropped 3 bases and J dropped 1; count of bases not matched to a gene: 9. CDR3 loop: CATSDPGQSSGTDTQYF. Written as DNA, the CDR3 is TGTGCCACCAGTGATCCGGGACAGAGCTCTGGCACAGATACGCAGTATTTT.

The chain uses TRBV6-5 and TRBJ1-2, with 7 bases fitting TRBD1. Germline assignment: CDR1 MNHEY and CDR2 SVGAGI. The CDR3 runs 14 residues. V lost 6 bases and J lost 8; bases outside the gene matches: 12. In DNA, the CDR3 is TGTGCCAGCAGGCTGACAGGGAGCGGATGGGGCTACACCTTC. It is translated as CASRLTGSGWGYTF.

The rearrangement uses TRBV5-1 and TRBJ1-1; TRBD1 agrees at 7 bases. The CDR3 length is 16 residues. The V gene's germline CDR1 is SGHRS and CDR2 YFSETQ. V lost 0 bases to trimming and J lost 10 bases; unmatched junction nucleotides: 15. CDR3 nucleotides: TGCGCCAGCAGCTTGGTCGGTGACAGGGTTGAGCCCTTAGCTTTCTTT. It yields the protein CASSLVGDRVEPLAFF.

The V and J genes are TRBV7-6 and TRBJ2-6, with D unclear. Trimming stripped 1 base from V and 0 bases from J, with 4 bases between. The CDR3 spans 15 residues. Per the germline V gene, CDR1 is SGHVS and CDR2 is FNYEAQ. CDR3 residues: CASSLGNSGANVLTF. CDR3 DNA: TGTGCCAGCAGCTTAGGGAACTCTGGGGCCAACGTCCTGACTTTC.